Sequencing of this TCR beta chain was carried out in a study of early T cells in non-severe SARS-CoV-2 infection. With 0 bases removed from V and 0 bases from J, the gap between germline ends came to 6 bases. The length of the CDR3 is 14 residues. Per the germline V gene, CDR1 is SGHNT and CDR2 is YYREEE (reference sequence). As part of library construction, unique molecular identifiers were attached to individual cDNA molecules. MiXCR, run by TCRdb on the 5' RACE reads, gives a single entry per CDR3 protein. The data contain almost 85,000 distinct CDR3 sequences, 12% of them singletons. This TCR was sampled from an adult who was a healthcare worker with PCR-confirmed SARS-CoV-2 infection or an uninfected control (not recorded which). Source material: whole blood. The genes are TRBV5-4 and TRBJ1-2; D gene uncertain. The CDR3 DNA is TGTGCCAGCAGCTTGGAACTAGCTAACTATGGCTACACCTTC. It is translated as CASSLELANYGYTF.